The 19 T cell receptor beta chains presented below share a single source sample, sequenced in a study of blood T cell repertoires in COVID-19. Method: immunoSEQ multiplex PCR; TCRdb's copy keeps in-frame clones and lacks some. Altogether about 110,000 clones are present, 75% to 90% being singletons, with the ten largest covering about 32%. The specimen sequenced was peripheral blood. The receptors stem from a woman of 80 years or more with acute or convalescent COVID-19.

This clone was seen only a few times. V gene TRBV5-1 combines with J gene TRBJ2-1; D may be TRBD1 (6 bases). This CDR3 has 14 amino acids. Germline loops: CDR1 SGHRS, CDR2 YFSETQ. Trimming took 2 bases from V and 7 from J, leaving 13 bases between them. The CDR3 here is CASSLPQGINEQFF. The CDR3 nucleotides read TGCGCCAGCAGCTTACCCCAGGGGATAAATGAGCAGTTCTTC.

The V call is TRBV25-1, the J call TRBJ1-1; D ambiguous. The germline CDR1 and CDR2 sequences are MGHDK and SYGVNS. Trimming left V 6 bases short and J 1 base short, with 9 bases between. The CDR3 sequence is 13 residues long. CDR3 coding DNA: TGTGCCAGCAGGGCTGCGGGGAACACTGAAGCTTTCTTT. This translates into CASRAAGNTEAFF.

The V and J genes are TRBV27 and TRBJ2-3; 11 bases align to TRBD2. The CDR3 spans 15 residues. V trimming: 6 bases; J trimming: 6 bases; junction bases outside the gene matches: 8. CDR1 and CDR2 from the germline V gene are MNHEY and SMNVEV (reference sequence). The CDR3 DNA sequence: TGTGCCAGCAGACGCACTAGCGGGGGTTGGGATACGCAGTATTTT. Its translation: CASRRTSGGWDTQYF.

This clone was seen once. The chain has TRBV5-6 and TRBJ2-5, with 7 bases lining up with TRBD1. V trimming: 4 bases; J trimming: 0 bases; junction bases outside the gene matches: 6. There are 15 residues in the CDR3. Germline-derived CDR1 and CDR2 are SGHDT and YYEEEE. CDR3 residues: CASSPTGNYQETQYF. The CDR3 region has the DNA TGTGCCAGCAGCCCGACAGGGAACTACCAAGAGACCCAGTACTTC.

V gene TRBV5-6 combines with J gene TRBJ2-5; D unclear. Germline V gene sequence: CDR1 SGHDT, CDR2 YYEEEE. Trimming removed 0 bases from V and 1 base from J, with 7 bases in between. CDR3 size: 14 residues. The chain's CDR3 is CASSLGQIQETQYF. In nucleotides, the CDR3 is TGTGCCAGCAGCTTGGGGCAGATCCAAGAGACCCAGTACTTC.

There are a few counts of this clone. This rearrangement joins TRBV7-6 to TRBJ1-4; D is perhaps TRBD1 (5 bases). Germline lookup yields CDR1 SGHVS and CDR2 FNYEAQ. The ends were cut back, 1 base at V and 6 bases at J, with 12 bases in the middle. This CDR3 region has 15 residues. CDR3 sequence (DNA): TGTGCCAGCAGCTTAGTGGGACTCGGGCATGAAAAACTGTTTTTT. Translated: CASSLVGLGHEKLFF.

The rearrangement links TRBV6-6 to TRBJ2-1, with D perhaps matching TRBD2 (6 bases). There are 14 residues in the CDR3. V was trimmed by 0 bases and J by 4 bases, leaving 7 bases between them. CDR1 MNHNY and CDR2 SVGAGI come from the germline V gene (reference sequence). CDR3 bases: TGTGCCAGCAGTTACTCTGGGACTTACAATGAGCAGTTCTTC. Translated, it gives CASSYSGTYNEQFF.

The chain joins TRBV30 to TRBJ2-1; D remains unclear. With 5 bases removed from V and 10 bases from J, the gap between germline ends came to 21 bases. Germline values: CDR1 GTSNPN, CDR2 SVGIG (reference sequence). This CDR3 contains 14 residues. CDR3 nucleotide sequence: TGTGCCTGGCCCGTTAGCCCGGCCCCGAAAGAGCAGTTCTTC. Translating gives CAWPVSPAPKEQFF.

The chain couples TRBV7-9 to TRBJ1-1; D call uncertain. The CDR3 is 13 residues long. With 5 bases removed from V and 4 bases from J, the gap between germline ends came to 11 bases. The V gene's germline CDR1 is SEHNR and CDR2 FQNEAQ (reference sequence). The CDR3 reads CASSEGGSTEAFF. Here the CDR3 DNA reads TGTGCCAGCAGCGAGGGAGGGTCCACTGAAGCTTTCTTT.

This clone was found once. The chain is built from TRBV6-6 and TRBJ1-2; D is ambiguous. Trimming cost V 6 bases and J 0 bases, with 8 bases left between them. The CDR3 is made up of 13 amino acids. CDR1 and CDR2 from the germline V gene are MNHNY and SVGAGI (reference sequence). CDR3: CASRVIANYGYTF. CDR3 bases: TGTGCCAGCAGGGTAATAGCTAACTATGGCTACACCTTC.

The chain uses TRBV2 and TRBJ1-1; D is unclear. The CDR3 length is 13 residues. Trimming cost V 4 bases and J 1 base, with 7 bases left between them. Germline CDR1 is SNHLY and CDR2 is FYNNEI. The CDR3 DNA sequence: TGTGCCAGCAGTGTTGGGCAGAACACTGAAGCTTTCTTT. Translating gives CASSVGQNTEAFF. Full variable domain (rest looked up from reference TRBV2 and TRBJ1-1): EPEVTQTPSHQVTQMGQEVILRCVPISNHLYFYWYRQILGQKVEFLVSFYNNEISEKSEIFDDQFSVERPDGSNFTLKIRSTKLEDSAMYFCASSVGQNTEAFFGQGTRLTVV.

J is TRBJ1-2 and V is TRBV24-1; 9 bases map to TRBD1. This CDR3 comprises 13 residues. CDR1 is KGHDR and CDR2 is SFDVKD in the germline V gene. J was trimmed by 9 bases and V by 7 bases; bases with no gene match: 8. The CDR3, as DNA: TGTGCCACCAGGGGACAGGGAGATCCTAGCTACACCTTC. Protein product: CATRGQGDPSYTF.

This rearrangement joins TRBV21-1 to TRBJ2-7; the D call of TRBD2 is as the table states it, not checked on the DNA. TRBV21-1 is flagged as a pseudogene. The CDR3 consists of 14 residues. In DNA form, the CDR3 reads TGTGCCAGCAGCAAAGTCCTGTTCTCCTACGAGCAGTACTTC. Amino acids: CASSKVLFSYEQYF.

This sequence joins TRBV19 and TRBJ2-6, with TRBD2 matching 12 bases. Germline V lookup: CDR1 LNHDA, CDR2 SQIVND (reference sequence). With 2 bases clipped from V and 3 bases from J, the junction kept 5 bases outside the gene matches. The CDR3 is 18 residues long. DNA for the CDR3: TGTGCCAGTAGTATAACCCTAGCGGGGGGGCTTGGGGCCAACGTCCTGACTTTC. Amino acid sequence: CASSITLAGGLGANVLTF.

This clone has a single count. The CDR3 DNA is TGTGCCTGGAGCGCAGGGGTAAGGCTTGGGCAGTACTTC. Its translation is CAWSAGVRLGQYF. V is TRBV30 and J is TRBJ2-7; maybe TRBD1 (6 bases). This CDR3 region has 13 residues. Germline V lookup: CDR1 GTSNPN, CDR2 SVGIG (reference sequence). The ends were cut back, 3 bases at V and 9 bases at J, with 18 bases in the middle.

The chain employs TRBV19 and TRBJ2-3; tentative D call: TRBD2 (5 bases). This CDR3 is 14 amino acids long. V was clipped by 1 base and J by 4 bases, with 9 bases between them. Germline CDR1 reads LNHDA; CDR2 reads SQIVND (reference sequence). Here the CDR3 DNA reads TGTGCCAGTAGTATAGGGGGAGTCGCAGATACGCAGTATTTT. This sequence encodes CASSIGGVADTQYF.

Only a few counts were recorded for this clone. The V gene is TRBV23-1, the J gene TRBJ2-3, with 7 bases lining up with TRBD1. TRBV23-1 is filed as an ORF, its function uncertain. Losses at the gene ends were 4 bases for V and 6 bases for J; bases not matched to a gene: 13. The CDR3 consists of 16 residues. CDR3 sequence (DNA): TGCGCCAGCAGTCGGACGAGACAGGGCGCGTGGGATACGCAGTATTTT. This encodes CASSRTRQGAWDTQYF.

The chain uses TRBV24-1 and TRBJ2-1; 15 bases fit TRBD2. Unmatched junction bases numbered 4, after V lost 3 bases and J lost 8 bases. CDR3 length: 16 amino acids. CDR1 is KGHDR and CDR2 is SFDVKD in the germline V gene. Here the CDR3 DNA reads TGTGCCACCAGTGATCAGGGACTAGCGGGGGGCGATGAGCAGTTCTTC. This gives the protein CATSDQGLAGGDEQFF.

The V gene is TRBV19, the J gene TRBJ2-7; 7 positions agree with TRBD1. Losses at the gene ends were 5 bases for V and 6 bases for J; bases not matched to a gene: 7. This CDR3 contains 13 residues. The germline CDR1 and CDR2 sequences are LNHDA and SQIVND (reference sequence). The CDR3 region is CASSLRQGAEQYF. CDR3 DNA sequence: TGTGCCAGTAGTCTAAGACAGGGTGCCGAGCAGTACTTC.